Below, 18 T cell receptor beta chains from the same sample are listed, as sequenced in a study of blood T cells in healthy people across ages. A second PCR, run for roughly 6 to 11 cycles, used a sample-barcoded 5' primer plus a J-beta primer mix. TCRdb independently ran MiXCR on the 5' RACE reads; one entry per CDR3 protein. The data contain 1,300,000 or so distinct CDR3 sequences, approximately 59% of them singletons. Sample: blood. All receptors come from a man aged 18 to 30 in good health.

The chain links TRBV10-3 to TRBJ2-7; 9 bases fit TRBD1. The CDR3 has 13 residues. The trim removed 6 bases at V and 4 bases at J, leaving 4 bases unmatched. CDR1 is ENHRY, CDR2 SYGVKD, per germline. The CDR3 DNA sequence: TGTGCCATCAGGGGGGGACAGGGTTACGAGCAGTACTTC. This codes for CAIRGGQGYEQYF.

This clonotype was seen only once. The chain is built from TRBV5-1 and TRBJ2-1; TRBD2 is a possible D gene (7 bases). Germline-derived CDR1 and CDR2 are SGHRS and YFSETQ. With 0 bases removed from V and 8 bases from J, the gap between germline ends came to 18 bases. The CDR3 length is 16 residues. Written as DNA, the CDR3 is TGCGCCAGCAGCTTGGGGGCCCTCGGGGGGCTGGATGAGCAGTTCTTC. Protein: CASSLGALGGLDEQFF.

V is TRBV28 and J is TRBJ1-6; D is ambiguous. This CDR3 region has 15 residues. CDR1 and CDR2 from the germline V gene are MDHEN and SYDVKM. V was clipped by 7 bases and J by 2 bases, with 12 bases between them. The chain's CDR3 is CASTGPGPYNSPLHF. Here the CDR3 DNA reads TGTGCCAGCACCGGGCCGGGCCCCTATAATTCACCCCTCCACTTT.

This chain links TRBV28 with TRBJ2-7; no clear D gene. The V end lost 4 bases, the J end lost 3 bases, and 13 bases lay between the germline ends. CDR1 and CDR2 (germline): MDHEN, SYDVKM. The length of the CDR3 is 14 residues. The CDR3, as DNA: TGTGCCAGCAGTTCTCCCGGGCAGCTCTACGAGCAGTACTTC. Translated: CASSSPGQLYEQYF.

The CDR3 here is CASSDGQGRKSGNTIYF. The CDR3 DNA reads TGTGCCAGCAGTGATGGACAGGGTAGGAAGTCTGGAAACACCATATATTTT. The J gene is TRBJ1-3, the V gene TRBV2; 8 bases agree with TRBD1. The CDR3 runs 17 residues. After removal of 3 bases from V and 1 base from J, the junction contained 8 bases not matched to a gene. CDR1 is SNHLY, CDR2 FYNNEI, per germline.

This clonotype turned up a few times. The chain is built from TRBV7-9 and TRBJ2-7, with D unresolved. The J call could be wrong; TRBJ2-5 is a better fit for the DNA end. Germline V lookup: CDR1 SEHNR, CDR2 FQNEAQ (reference sequence). The CDR3 runs 13 residues. The CDR3 DNA sequence: TGTGCCAGCAGCTCCGACTTGAGTCAGACCCAGTACTTC. This codes for CASSSDLSQTQYF.

This chain uses TRBV2 with TRBJ2-7, with 8 bases fitting TRBD2. Per the germline V gene, CDR1 is SNHLY and CDR2 is FYNNEI. J gave up 0 bases and V 3 bases, and 1 base lay outside the gene matches. The CDR3 sequence is 14 residues long. The DNA of the CDR3 is TGTGCCAGCAGTGATGGGACTAGCTCCTACGAGCAGTACTTC. This translates into CASSDGTSSYEQYF.

The genes are TRBV27 and TRBJ2-7; D is possibly TRBD1 or TRBD2 (6 bases each). Germline CDR1 MNHEY, CDR2 SMNVEV (reference sequence). Trimming removed 5 bases from V and 3 bases from J, with 20 bases in between. The CDR3 spans 16 residues. The CDR3 loop is CASSKGRGRVVYEQYF. CDR3 nucleotide sequence: TGTGCCAGCAGTAAGGGCCGGGGGCGCGTGGTCTACGAGCAGTACTTC.

This chain uses TRBV29-1 with TRBJ2-1, with 14 positions matching TRBD2. J lost 7 bases, V lost 3 bases, and 5 bases had no gene match. The germline V gene has CDR1 SQVTM and CDR2 ANQGSEA. This CDR3 has 15 residues. The CDR3 region is CSVETSGRASNEQFF. CDR3 coding DNA: TGCAGCGTTGAGACTAGCGGGAGGGCCAGTAATGAGCAGTTCTTC.

This clonotype was picked up a small number of times. This chain links TRBV20-1 with TRBJ2-1; TRBD2 is a possible D gene (6 bases). The V and J ends lost 0 bases and 1 base respectively, with 13 bases between them. The CDR3 is 16 amino acids. Germline loops: CDR1 DFQATT, CDR2 SNEGSKA (reference sequence). CDR3 residues: CSARDSGRGSYNEQFF. In DNA, the CDR3 is TGCAGTGCTAGAGATTCAGGGCGGGGTTCCTACAATGAGCAGTTCTTC.

The rearrangement joins TRBV20-1 to TRBJ2-7; D unclear. The CDR3 consists of 14 residues. Germline V gives CDR1 DFQATT, CDR2 SNEGSKA (reference sequence). V was shortened by 3 bases and J by 2 bases, with 14 bases between the two germline ends. For the CDR3, the DNA is TGCAGTGCTAGTTTGGCGGAGCAAACCTACGAGCAGTACTTC. Protein sequence: CSASLAEQTYEQYF.

The chain joins TRBV6-5 to TRBJ1-2, with a possible D match to TRBD1 (5 bases). Germline CDR1 reads MNHEY; CDR2 reads SVGAGI. The CDR3 spans 11 residues. Trimming took 6 bases from V and 7 from J, leaving 9 bases between them. This CDR3 is CASRKGTGYTF. CDR3 DNA sequence: TGTGCCAGCAGAAAGGGGACTGGCTACACCTTC.

The table lists this clonotype with many counts. J is TRBJ2-5 and V is TRBV12-3 or TRBV12-4, with D perhaps matching TRBD1 (6 bases). V shed 6 bases and J shed 4 bases, with 9 bases lying between them. This CDR3 spans 12 amino acids. The CDR3 bases are TGTGCCAGCAGCCCCAGGGGAGAGACCCAGTACTTC. Its translation is CASSPRGETQYF.

As DNA, the CDR3 is TGTGCCAGCATCGGCCCAGGGTTCACAGATACGCAGTATTTT. This encodes CASIGPGFTDTQYF. The chain links TRBV28 to TRBJ2-3, with D tentatively TRBD1 (5 bases). The V gene lost 7 bases and the J gene lost 2 bases, with 13 bases spanning the gap. The CDR3 covers 14 residues. CDR1 is MDHEN, CDR2 SYDVKM, per germline.

In the case of this clonotype: A junction end diverges from the germline sequence, so it may reflect a read error. The gene calls are TRBV4-1 and TRBJ2-5; D gene unclear. This CDR3 region has 14 residues. CDR1 is MGHRA, CDR2 YSYEKL, per germline. The CDR3 coding sequence is TGCGCCAGCAGCCCAACCCAGATGCAAGAGGCCCAGTACTTC. It translates to CASSPTQMQEAQYF.

The DNA for the CDR3 is TGTGCCATAGACAGCGGAGCCTACAATGAGCAGTTCTTC. Its protein product is CAIDSGAYNEQFF. V gene TRBV10-3 combines with J gene TRBJ2-1; D possibly matches TRBD1 or TRBD2 (5 bases each). From germline, CDR1 is ENHRY and CDR2 SYGVKD. Trimming removed 9 bases at V and 2 bases at J, with 11 bases between. The CDR3 spans 13 residues.

This sequence joins TRBV7-8 and TRBJ2-5; 11 nucleotides agree with TRBD2. This CDR3 has 17 residues. Germline trimming cut 1 base from V and 3 bases from J; bases unmatched to any gene: 7. Germline-derived CDR1 and CDR2 are SGHVS and FQNEAQ. The CDR3, as DNA: TGTGCCAGCAGCTTAGGACAAGTACTAGCGGGAGAAGAGACCCAGTACTTC. Amino acids: CASSLGQVLAGEETQYF.

This clonotype was picked up a small number of times. The chain carries TRBV4-2 and TRBJ2-7, with D possibly called TRBD1 or TRBD2 (5 bases each). CDR1 is LGHNA, CDR2 YNFKEQ, per germline. The CDR3 loop spans 14 amino acids. The V end lost 1 base, the J end lost 5 bases, and 12 bases lay between the germline ends. The CDR3 is CASSQAGLGHEQYF. DNA for the CDR3: TGTGCCAGCAGCCAAGCGGGGCTAGGGCACGAGCAGTACTTC.